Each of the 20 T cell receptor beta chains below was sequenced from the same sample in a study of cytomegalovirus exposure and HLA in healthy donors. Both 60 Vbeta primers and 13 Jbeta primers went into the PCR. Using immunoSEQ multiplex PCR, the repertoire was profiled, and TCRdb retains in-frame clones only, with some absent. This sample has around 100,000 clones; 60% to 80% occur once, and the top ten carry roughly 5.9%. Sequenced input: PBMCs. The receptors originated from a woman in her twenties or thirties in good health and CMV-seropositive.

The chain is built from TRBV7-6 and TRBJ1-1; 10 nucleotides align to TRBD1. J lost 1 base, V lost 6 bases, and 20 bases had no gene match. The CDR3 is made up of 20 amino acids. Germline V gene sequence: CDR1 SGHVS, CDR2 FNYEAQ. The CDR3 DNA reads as TGTGCCAGCAGTTCTCAGTTACCGGGACAGGGGTCGTTTTCGAACACTGAAGCTTTCTTT. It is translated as CASSSQLPGQGSFSNTEAFF.

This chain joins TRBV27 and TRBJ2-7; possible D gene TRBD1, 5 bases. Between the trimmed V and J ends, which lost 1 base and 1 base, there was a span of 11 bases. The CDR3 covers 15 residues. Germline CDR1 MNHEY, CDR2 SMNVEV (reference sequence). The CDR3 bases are TGTGCCAGCAGTTTATGGTCAGGGTCATCCTACGAGCAGTACTTC. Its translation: CASSLWSGSSYEQYF.

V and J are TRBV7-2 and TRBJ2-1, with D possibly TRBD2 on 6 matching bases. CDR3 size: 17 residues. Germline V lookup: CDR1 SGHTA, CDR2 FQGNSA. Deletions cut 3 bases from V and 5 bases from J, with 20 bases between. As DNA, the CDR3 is TGTGCCAGCAGCTTTGTATCCCGGACTACCACCCACAATGAGCAGTTCTTC. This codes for CASSFVSRTTTHNEQFF.

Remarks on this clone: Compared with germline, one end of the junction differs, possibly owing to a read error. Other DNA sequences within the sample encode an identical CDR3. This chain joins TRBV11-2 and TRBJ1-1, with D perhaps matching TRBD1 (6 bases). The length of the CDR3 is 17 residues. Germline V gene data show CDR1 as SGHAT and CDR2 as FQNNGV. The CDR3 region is CASSLDRGFGGNTEAFF. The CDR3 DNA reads TGTGCCAGCAGCTTAGACAGGGGTTTCGGTGGGAACACTGAGGCTTTCTTT. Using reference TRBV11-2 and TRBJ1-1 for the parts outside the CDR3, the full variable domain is EAGVAQSPRYKIIEKRQSVAFWCNPISGHATLYWYQQILGQGPKLLIQFQNNGVVDDSQLPKDRFSAERLKGVDSTLKIQPAKLEDSAVYLCASSLDRGFGGNTEAFFGQGTRLTVV.

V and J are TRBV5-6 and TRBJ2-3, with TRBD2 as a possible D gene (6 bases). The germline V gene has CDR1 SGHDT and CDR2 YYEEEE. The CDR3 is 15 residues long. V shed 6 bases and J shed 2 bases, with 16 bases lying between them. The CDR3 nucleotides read TGTGCCAGCATCCTTTGGAGGGGCGTCACAGATACGCAGTATTTT. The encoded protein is CASILWRGVTDTQYF. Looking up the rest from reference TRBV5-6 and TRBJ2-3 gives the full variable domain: DAGVTQSPTHLIKTRGQQVTLRCSPKSGHDTVSWYQQALGQGPQFIFQYYEEEERQRGNFPDRFSGHQFPNYSSELNVNALLLGDSALYLCASILWRGVTDTQYFGPGTRLTVL.

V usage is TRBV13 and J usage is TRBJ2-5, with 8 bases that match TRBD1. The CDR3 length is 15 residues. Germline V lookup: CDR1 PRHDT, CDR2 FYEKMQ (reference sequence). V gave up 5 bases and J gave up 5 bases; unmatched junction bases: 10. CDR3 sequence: CASSPPGGAGETQYF. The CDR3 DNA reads TGTGCCAGCAGCCCGCCAGGGGGCGCAGGGGAGACCCAGTACTTC.

The chain's CDR3 is CASSLAMTSGGHEQFF. The CDR3 bases are TGCGCCAGCAGCTTGGCCATGACTAGCGGGGGCCATGAGCAGTTCTTC. The V call is TRBV5-1, the J call TRBJ2-1; 12 bases map to TRBD2. The germline V gene has CDR1 SGHRS and CDR2 YFSETQ. The CDR3 consists of 16 residues. V lost 0 bases to trimming and J lost 8 bases; unmatched junction nucleotides: 6.

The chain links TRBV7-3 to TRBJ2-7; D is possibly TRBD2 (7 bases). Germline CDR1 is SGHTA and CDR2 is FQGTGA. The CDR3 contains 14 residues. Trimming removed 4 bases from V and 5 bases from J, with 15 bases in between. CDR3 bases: TGTGCCAGCAGCTCCGAGGGGGGGGACGACGAGCAGTACTTC. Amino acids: CASSSEGGDDEQYF.

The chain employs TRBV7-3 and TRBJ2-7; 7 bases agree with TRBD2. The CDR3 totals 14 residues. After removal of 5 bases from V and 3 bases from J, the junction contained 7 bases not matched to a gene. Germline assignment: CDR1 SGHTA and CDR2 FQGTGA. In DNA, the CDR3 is TGTGCCAGCAGCCCTCTGGGGGGGGACTACGAGCAGTACTTC. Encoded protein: CASSPLGGDYEQYF.

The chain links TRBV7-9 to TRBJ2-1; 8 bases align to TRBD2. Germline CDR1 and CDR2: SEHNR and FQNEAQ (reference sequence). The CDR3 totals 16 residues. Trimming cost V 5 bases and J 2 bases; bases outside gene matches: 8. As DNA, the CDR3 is TGTGCCAGCAGCCAAGCTGGCGGGAGGCCCTACAATGAGCAGTTCTTC. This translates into CASSQAGGRPYNEQFF.

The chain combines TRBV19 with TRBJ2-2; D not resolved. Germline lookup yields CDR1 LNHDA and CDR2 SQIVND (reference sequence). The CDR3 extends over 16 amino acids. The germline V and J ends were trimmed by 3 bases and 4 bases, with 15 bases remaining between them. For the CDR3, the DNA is TGTGCCAGTAGTATTCTAAGAGATTACTTCACCGGGGAGCTGTTTTTT. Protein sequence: CASSILRDYFTGELFF.

CDR3 in amino acids: CASRGTEGYNEQFF. The CDR3 DNA reads as TGCGCCAGCAGGGGCACGGAAGGCTACAATGAGCAGTTCTTC. The chain joins TRBV5-1 to TRBJ2-1; D is ambiguous. The germline V and J ends were trimmed by 5 bases and 3 bases, with 12 bases remaining between them. The V gene's germline CDR1 is SGHRS and CDR2 YFSETQ. The CDR3 extends over 14 amino acids.

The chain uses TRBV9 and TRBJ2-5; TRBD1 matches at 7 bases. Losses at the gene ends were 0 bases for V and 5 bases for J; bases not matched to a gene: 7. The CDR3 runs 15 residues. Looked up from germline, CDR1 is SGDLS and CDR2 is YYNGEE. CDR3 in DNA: TGTGCCAGCAGCGTAGAAGAGGGGGCAAGGGAGACCCAGTACTTC. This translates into CASSVEEGARETQYF.

This chain's CDR3 is CASSDDFNEQFF. In DNA, the CDR3 is TGTGCCAGCAGCGACGACTTCAATGAGCAGTTCTTC. The gene calls are TRBV6-5 and TRBJ2-1; D remains ambiguous. There are 12 residues in the CDR3. Between the trimmed V and J ends, which lost 6 bases and 6 bases, there was a span of 9 bases. In germline, CDR1 is MNHEY, CDR2 SVGAGI.

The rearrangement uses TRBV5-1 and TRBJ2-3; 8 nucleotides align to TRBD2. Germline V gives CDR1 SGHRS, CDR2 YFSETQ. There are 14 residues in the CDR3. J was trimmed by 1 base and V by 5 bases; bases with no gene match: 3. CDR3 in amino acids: CASSIGGGTDTQYF. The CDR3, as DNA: TGCGCCAGCAGTATCGGGGGGGGCACAGATACGCAGTATTTT.

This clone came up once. CDR3 nucleotides: TGTGCCAGCAGTGAACGAGACAGGGCTAACACTGAAGCTTTCTTT. It specifies CASSERDRANTEAFF. The chain couples TRBV2 to TRBJ1-1; 7 nucleotides align to TRBD1. The CDR3 spans 15 residues. Germline trimming cut 2 bases from V and 2 bases from J; bases unmatched to any gene: 5. Germline loops: CDR1 SNHLY, CDR2 FYNNEI. Full variable domain (remainder filled in from reference TRBV2 and TRBJ1-1): EPEVTQTPSHQVTQMGQEVILRCVPISNHLYFYWYRQILGQKVEFLVSFYNNEISEKSEIFDDQFSVERPDGSNFTLKIRSTKLEDSAMYFCASSERDRANTEAFFGQGTRLTVV.

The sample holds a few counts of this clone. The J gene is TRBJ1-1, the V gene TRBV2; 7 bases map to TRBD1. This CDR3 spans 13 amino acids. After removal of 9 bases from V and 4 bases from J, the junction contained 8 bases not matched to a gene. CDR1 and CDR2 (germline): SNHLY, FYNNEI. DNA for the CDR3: TGTGCCAGTTTGACAGGGATCGTCACTGAAGCTTTCTTT. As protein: CASLTGIVTEAFF.

The CDR3 sequence is CASTVTGADTEAFF. CDR3 nucleotides: TGTGCCAGCACCGTGACAGGCGCCGACACTGAAGCTTTCTTT. The chain joins TRBV13 to TRBJ1-1, with D possibly matching TRBD1 (6 bases). The CDR3 has 14 residues. V was cut by 7 bases and J by 3 bases, with 15 bases left in between. The germline V gene has CDR1 PRHDT and CDR2 FYEKMQ (reference sequence).

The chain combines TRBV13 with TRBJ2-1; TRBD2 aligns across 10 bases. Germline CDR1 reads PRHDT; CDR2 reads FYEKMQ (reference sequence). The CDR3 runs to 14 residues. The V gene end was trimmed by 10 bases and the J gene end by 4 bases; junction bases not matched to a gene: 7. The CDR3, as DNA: TGTGCCACCCGATCACTAGCGGGGTACAATGAGCAGTTCTTC. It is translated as CATRSLAGYNEQFF. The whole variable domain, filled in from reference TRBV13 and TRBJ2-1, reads AAGVIQSPRHLIKEKRETATLKCYPIPRHDTVYWYQQGPGQDPQFLISFYEKMQSDKGSIPDRFSAQQFSDYHSELNMSSLELGDSALYFCATRSLAGYNEQFFGPGTRLTVL.

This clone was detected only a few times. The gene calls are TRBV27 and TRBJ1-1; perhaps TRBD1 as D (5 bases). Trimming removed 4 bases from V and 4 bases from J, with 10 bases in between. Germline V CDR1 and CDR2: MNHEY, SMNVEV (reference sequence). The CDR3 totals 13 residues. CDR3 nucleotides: TGTGCCAGCAGTTATGGGGGGGGCACTGAAGCTTTCTTT. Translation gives CASSYGGGTEAFF.